This entry describes one T cell receptor (beta chain). The record originates from a study of blood T cell repertoires in COVID-19. V lost 5 bases and J lost 0, with 11 bases in between. The length of the CDR3 is 15 residues. From germline, CDR1 is SEHNR and CDR2 FQNEAQ (reference sequence). Using immunoSEQ multiplex PCR, the repertoire was profiled, and TCRdb retains in-frame clones only, with some absent. The profile shows more than 95,000 clones, roughly 84% of them singletons. The sample consisted of peripheral blood. The receptor was isolated from a woman older than 75 with acute or convalescent COVID-19. The gene calls are TRBV7-9 and TRBJ2-1, with TRBD2 as a possible D gene (5 bases). The CDR3 DNA follows: TGTGCCAGCAGCCCCCCGGGGAGCTCCTACAATGAGCAGTTCTTC. It yields the protein CASSPPGSSYNEQFF. Using reference TRBV7-9 and TRBJ2-1 for the parts outside the CDR3, the full variable domain is DTGVSQNPRHKITKRGQNVTFRCDPISEHNRLYWYRQTLGQGPEFLTYFQNEAQLEKSRLLSDRFSAERPKGSFSTLEIQRTEQGDSAMYLCASSPPGSSYNEQFFGPGTRLTVL.